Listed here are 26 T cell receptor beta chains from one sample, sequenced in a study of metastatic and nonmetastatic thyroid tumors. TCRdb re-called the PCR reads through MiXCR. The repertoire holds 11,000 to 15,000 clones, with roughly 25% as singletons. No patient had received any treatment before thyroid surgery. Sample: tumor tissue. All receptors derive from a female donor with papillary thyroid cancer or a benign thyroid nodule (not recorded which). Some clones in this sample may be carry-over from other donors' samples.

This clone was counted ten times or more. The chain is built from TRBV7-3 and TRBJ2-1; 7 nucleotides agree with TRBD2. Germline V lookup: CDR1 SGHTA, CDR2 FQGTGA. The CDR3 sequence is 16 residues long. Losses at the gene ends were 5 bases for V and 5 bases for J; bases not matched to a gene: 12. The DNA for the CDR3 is TGTGCCAGCAGCCCCACGAGGCAGCGGGACCACAATGAGCAGTTCTTC. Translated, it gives CASSPTRQRDHNEQFF.

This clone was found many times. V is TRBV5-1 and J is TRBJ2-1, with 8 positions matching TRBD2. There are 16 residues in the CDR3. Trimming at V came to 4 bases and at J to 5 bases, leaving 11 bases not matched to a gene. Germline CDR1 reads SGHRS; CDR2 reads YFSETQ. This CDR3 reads CASSVGAGGLDNEQFF. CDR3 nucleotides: TGCGCCAGCAGCGTGGGGGCGGGGGGCCTGGACAATGAGCAGTTCTTC. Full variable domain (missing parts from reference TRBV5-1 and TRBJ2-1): KAGVTQTPRYLIKTRGQQVTLSCSPISGHRSVSWYQQTPGQGLQFLFEYFSETQRNKGNFPGRFSGRQFSNSRSEMNVSTLELGDSALYLCASSVGAGGLDNEQFFGPGTRLTVL.

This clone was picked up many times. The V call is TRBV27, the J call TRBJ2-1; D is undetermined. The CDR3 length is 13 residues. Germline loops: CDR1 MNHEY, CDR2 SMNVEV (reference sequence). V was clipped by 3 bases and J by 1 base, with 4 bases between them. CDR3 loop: CASSLGSYNEQFF. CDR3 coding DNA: TGTGCCAGCAGTTTGGGATCCTACAATGAGCAGTTCTTC.

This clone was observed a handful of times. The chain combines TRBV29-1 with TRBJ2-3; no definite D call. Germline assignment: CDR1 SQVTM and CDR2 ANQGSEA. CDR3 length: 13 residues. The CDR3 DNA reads TGCATTCATGGTGGCGGCAAAACAGATACGCAGTATTTT. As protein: CIHGGGKTDTQYF.

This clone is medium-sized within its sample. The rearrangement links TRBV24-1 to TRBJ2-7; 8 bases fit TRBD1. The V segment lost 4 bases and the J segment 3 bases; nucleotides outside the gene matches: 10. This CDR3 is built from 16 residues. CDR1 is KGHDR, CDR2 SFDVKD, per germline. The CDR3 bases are TGTGCCACCAGTGACGTCCAGGGGGCCCCAGTCTACGAGCAGTACTTC. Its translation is CATSDVQGAPVYEQYF.

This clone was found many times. In DNA, the CDR3 is TGTGCCAGCAGTCCTCCGGGTTCGGGGCAGCCCCAGCATTTT. Translating gives CASSPPGSGQPQHF. The J gene is TRBJ1-5, the V gene TRBV28, with D uncertain. Deletions cut 5 bases from V and 7 bases from J, with 15 bases between. Germline lookup yields CDR1 MDHEN and CDR2 SYDVKM. The CDR3 sequence is 14 residues long.

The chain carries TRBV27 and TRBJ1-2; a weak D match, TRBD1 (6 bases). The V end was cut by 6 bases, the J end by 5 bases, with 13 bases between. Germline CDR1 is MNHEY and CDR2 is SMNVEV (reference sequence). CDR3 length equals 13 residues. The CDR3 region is CASRTTGKYGYTF. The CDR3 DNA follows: TGTGCCAGCAGGACTACAGGGAAATATGGCTACACCTTC.

CDR3 loop: CASSSFGQGRDTQYF. The CDR3 coding sequence is TGTGCCAGCAGTTCATTCGGACAGGGGAGAGATACGCAGTATTTT. The chain carries TRBV27 and TRBJ2-3; 9 bases line up with TRBD1. Germline V gene lookup returns CDR1 MNHEY and CDR2 SMNVEV (reference sequence). J was trimmed by 5 bases and V by 4 bases; bases with no gene match: 7. This CDR3 region has 15 residues.

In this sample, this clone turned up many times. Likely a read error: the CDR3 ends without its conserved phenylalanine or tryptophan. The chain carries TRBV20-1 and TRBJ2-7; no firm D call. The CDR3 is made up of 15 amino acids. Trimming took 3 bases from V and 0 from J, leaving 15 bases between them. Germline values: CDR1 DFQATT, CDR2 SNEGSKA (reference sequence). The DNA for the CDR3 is TGCAGTGCTAGTCGTCCCGCGTGGAGCTCCTACGAGCAGTACCTC. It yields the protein CSASRPAWSSYEQYL.

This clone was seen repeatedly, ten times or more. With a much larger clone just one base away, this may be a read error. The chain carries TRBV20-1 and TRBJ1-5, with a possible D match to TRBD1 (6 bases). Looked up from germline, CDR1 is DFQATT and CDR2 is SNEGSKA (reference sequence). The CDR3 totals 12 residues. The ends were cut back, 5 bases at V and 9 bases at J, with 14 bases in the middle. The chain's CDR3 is CSAEGGSRPQHF. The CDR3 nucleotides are TGCAGTGCTGAGGGGGGATCTCGGCCCCAGCATTTT.

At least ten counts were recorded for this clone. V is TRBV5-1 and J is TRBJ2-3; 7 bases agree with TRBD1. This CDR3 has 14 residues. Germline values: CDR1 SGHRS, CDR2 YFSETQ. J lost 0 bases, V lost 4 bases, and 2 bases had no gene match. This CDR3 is CASSRTGSTDTQYF. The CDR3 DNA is TGCGCCAGCAGCCGGACAGGTAGCACAGATACGCAGTATTTT.

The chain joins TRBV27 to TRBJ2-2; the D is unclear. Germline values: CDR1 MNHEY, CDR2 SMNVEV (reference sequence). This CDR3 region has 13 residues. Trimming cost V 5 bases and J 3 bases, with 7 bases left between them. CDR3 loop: CASSPTYTGELFF. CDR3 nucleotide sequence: TGTGCCAGCAGTCCCACTTACACCGGGGAGCTGTTTTTT.

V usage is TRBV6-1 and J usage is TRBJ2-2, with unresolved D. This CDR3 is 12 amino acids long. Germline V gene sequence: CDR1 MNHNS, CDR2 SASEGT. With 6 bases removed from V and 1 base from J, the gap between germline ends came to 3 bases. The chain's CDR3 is CASSRNTGELFF. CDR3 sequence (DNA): TGTGCCAGCAGCCGGAACACCGGGGAGCTGTTTTTT.

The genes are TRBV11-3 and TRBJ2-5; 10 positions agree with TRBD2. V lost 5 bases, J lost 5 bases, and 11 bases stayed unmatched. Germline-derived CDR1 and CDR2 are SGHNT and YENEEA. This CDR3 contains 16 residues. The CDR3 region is CASSHRLAGIAETQYF. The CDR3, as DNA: TGTGCCAGCAGCCATCGACTAGCGGGTATAGCCGAGACCCAGTACTTC.

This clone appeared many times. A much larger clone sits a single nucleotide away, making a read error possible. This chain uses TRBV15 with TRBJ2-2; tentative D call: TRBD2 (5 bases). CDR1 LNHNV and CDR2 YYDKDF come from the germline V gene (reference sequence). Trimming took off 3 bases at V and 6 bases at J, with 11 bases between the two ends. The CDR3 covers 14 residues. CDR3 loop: CATSSASFAGELFF. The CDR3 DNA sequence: TGTGCCACCAGCAGCGCTAGCTTTGCCGGGGAGCTGTTTTTT.

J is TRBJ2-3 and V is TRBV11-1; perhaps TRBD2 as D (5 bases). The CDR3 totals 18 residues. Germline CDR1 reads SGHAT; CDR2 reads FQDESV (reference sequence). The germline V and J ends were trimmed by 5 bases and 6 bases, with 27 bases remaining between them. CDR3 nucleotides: TGTGCCAGCAGCCCCGGGATTGGTTCAAGCGGTAGTGTGGATACGCAGTATTTT. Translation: CASSPGIGSSGSVDTQYF.

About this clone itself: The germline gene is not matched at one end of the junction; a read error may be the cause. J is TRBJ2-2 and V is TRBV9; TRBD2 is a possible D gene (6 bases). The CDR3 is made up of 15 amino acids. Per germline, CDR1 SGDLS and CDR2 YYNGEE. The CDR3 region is CASSARGSGDWDLFF. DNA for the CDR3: TGTGCCAGCAGCGCGAGAGGGAGTGGGGACTGGGATCTGTTTTTT.

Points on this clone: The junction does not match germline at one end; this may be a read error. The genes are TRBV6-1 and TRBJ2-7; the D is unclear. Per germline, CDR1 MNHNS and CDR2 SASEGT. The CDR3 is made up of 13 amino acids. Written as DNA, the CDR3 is TGTGCCATCAGTCGGTGCCCCTCCTACGAGCAGTACTTC. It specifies CAISRCPSYEQYF.

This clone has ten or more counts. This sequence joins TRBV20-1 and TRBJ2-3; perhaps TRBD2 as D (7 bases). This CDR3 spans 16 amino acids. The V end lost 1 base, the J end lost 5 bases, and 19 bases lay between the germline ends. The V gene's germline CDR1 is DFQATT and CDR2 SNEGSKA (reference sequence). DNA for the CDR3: TGCAGTGCTAGAGGAGGGCGCGGGGGCAGCGGAGATACGCAGTATTTT. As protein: CSARGGRGGSGDTQYF.

The CDR3 is CASSYVWGARQPQHF. In DNA, the CDR3 is TGTGCCAGCAGTTACGTATGGGGGGCACGGCAGCCCCAGCATTTT. This chain joins TRBV6-2 or TRBV6-3 and TRBJ1-5; D possibly corresponds to TRBD1 (6 bases). V gave up 2 bases and J gave up 7 bases, with 15 bases separating them. This CDR3 spans 15 amino acids. CDR1 and CDR2 (germline): MNHEY, SVGEGT.

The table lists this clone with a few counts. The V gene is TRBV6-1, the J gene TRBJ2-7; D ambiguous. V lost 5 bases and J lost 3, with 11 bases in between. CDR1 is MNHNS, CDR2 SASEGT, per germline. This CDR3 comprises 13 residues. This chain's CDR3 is CASSLSLGYEQYF. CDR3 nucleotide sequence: TGTGCCAGCAGTCTTTCACTTGGCTACGAGCAGTACTTC.

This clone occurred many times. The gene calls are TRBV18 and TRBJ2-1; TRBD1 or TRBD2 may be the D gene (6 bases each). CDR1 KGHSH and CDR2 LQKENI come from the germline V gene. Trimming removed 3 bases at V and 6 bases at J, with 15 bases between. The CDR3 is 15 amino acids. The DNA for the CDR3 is TGTGCCAGCTCACCGGGCCGGACGGGGGCCAATGAGCAGTTCTTC. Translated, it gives CASSPGRTGANEQFF.

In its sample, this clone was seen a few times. The CDR3 region has the DNA TGCAGTGCTAGAGCTCTAGGGTGCGGGCCTCGCTGGGAGCAGTACTTC. It is translated as CSARALGCGPRWEQYF. The chain employs TRBV20-1 and TRBJ2-7; perhaps TRBD2 as D (5 bases). V was trimmed by 1 base and J by 7 bases, leaving 23 bases between them. The germline V gene encodes CDR1 DFQATT and CDR2 SNEGSKA (reference sequence). CDR3 length equals 16 residues.

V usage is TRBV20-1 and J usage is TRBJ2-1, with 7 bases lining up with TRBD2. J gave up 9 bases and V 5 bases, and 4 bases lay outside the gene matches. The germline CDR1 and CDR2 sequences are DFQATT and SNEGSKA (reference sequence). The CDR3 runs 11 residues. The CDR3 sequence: CSALKRGEQFF. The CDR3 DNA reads TGCAGTGCTTTAAAGCGGGGTGAGCAGTTCTTC.

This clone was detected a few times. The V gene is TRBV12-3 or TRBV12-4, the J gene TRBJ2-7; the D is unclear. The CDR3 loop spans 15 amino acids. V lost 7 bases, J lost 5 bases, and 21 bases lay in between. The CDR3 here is CASTPDPGPENEQYF. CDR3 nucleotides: TGTGCCAGCACACCGGATCCTGGGCCGGAGAACGAGCAGTACTTC.

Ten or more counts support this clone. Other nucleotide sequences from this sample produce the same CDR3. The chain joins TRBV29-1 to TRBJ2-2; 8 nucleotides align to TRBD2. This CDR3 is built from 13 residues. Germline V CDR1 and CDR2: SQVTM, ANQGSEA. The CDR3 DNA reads TGCAGTGCCGGGACTAGATCCACCGGGGAGCTGTTTTTT. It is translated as CSAGTRSTGELFF.